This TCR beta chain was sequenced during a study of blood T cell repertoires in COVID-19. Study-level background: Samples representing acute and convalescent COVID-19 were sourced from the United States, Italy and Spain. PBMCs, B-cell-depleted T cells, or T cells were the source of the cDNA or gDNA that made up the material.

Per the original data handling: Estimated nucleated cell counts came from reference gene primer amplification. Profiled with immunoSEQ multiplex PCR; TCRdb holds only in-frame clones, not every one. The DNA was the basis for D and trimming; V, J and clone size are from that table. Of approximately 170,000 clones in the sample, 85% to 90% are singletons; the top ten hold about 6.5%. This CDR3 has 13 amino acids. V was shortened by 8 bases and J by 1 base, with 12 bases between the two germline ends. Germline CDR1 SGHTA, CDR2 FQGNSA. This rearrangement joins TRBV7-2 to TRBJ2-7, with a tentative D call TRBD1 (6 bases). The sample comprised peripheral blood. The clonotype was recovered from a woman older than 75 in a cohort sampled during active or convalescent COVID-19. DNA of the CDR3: TGTGCCAGCGGCCGTAGGGGGTCCTACGAGCAGTACTTC. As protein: CASGRRGSYEQYF.